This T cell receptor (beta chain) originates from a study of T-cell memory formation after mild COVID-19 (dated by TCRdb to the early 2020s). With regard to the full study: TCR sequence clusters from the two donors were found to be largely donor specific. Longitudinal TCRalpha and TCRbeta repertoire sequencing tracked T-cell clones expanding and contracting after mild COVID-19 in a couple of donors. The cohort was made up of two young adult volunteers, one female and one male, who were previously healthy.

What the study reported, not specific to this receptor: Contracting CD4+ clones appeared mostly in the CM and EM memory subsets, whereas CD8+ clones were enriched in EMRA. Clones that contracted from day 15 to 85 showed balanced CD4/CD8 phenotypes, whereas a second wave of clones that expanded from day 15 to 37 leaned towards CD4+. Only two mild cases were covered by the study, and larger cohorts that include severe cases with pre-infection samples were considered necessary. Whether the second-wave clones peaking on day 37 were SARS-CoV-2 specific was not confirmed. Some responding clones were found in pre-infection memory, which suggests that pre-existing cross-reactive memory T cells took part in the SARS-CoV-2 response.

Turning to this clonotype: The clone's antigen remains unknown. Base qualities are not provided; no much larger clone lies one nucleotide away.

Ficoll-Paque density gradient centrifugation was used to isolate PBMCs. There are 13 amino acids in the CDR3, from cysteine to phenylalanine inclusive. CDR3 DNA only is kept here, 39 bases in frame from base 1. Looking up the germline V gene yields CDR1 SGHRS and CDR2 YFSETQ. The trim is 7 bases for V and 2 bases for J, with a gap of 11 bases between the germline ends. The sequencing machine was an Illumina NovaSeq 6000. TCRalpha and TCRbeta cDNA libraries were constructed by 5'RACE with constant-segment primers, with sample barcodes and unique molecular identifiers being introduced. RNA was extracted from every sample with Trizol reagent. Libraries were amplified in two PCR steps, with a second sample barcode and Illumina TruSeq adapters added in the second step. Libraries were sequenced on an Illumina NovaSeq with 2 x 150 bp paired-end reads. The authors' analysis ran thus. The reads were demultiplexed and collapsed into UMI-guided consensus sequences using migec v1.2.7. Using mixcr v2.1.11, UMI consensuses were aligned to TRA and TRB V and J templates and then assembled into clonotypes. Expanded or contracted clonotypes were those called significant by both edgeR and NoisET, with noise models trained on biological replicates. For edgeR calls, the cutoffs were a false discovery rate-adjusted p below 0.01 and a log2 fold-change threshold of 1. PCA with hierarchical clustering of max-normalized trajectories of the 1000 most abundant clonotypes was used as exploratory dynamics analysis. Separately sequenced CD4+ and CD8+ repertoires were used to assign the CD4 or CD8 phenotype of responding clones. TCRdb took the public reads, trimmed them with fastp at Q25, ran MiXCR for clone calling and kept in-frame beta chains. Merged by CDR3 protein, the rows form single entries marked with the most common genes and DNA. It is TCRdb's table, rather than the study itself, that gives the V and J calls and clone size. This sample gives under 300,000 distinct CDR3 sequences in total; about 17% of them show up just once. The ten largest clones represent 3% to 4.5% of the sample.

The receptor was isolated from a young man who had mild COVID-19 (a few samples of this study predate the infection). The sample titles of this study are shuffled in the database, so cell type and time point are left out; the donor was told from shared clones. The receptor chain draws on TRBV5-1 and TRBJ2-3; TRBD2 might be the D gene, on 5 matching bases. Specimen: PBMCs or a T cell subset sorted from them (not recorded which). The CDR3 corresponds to CASRETTTDTQYF. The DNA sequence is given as TGCGCCAGCCGAGAGACTACCACAGATACGCAGTATTTT.